Below, 17 T cell receptor beta chains from the same sample are listed, as sequenced in a study of regulatory T cells in long-lasting Graves disease. Construction of the TCR beta libraries employed iRepertoire HTBI primers in conjunction with Arm-PCR of CDR3 regions. One entry per CDR3 protein, called by TCRdb with MiXCR from the multiplex PCR reads. The sample contains about 620,000 distinct CDR3 sequences, roughly 16% of which appear only once. Time point: newly diagnosed GD, antithyroid drugs for less than 3 months. PBMC-extracted RNA yielded the TCR library. These sequences were also reported in another study, on T cells in Graves' hyperthyroidism and ophthalmopathy.

The sample was peripheral blood mononuclear cells (PBMCs), taken at new diagnosis, from a patient treated with antithyroid drugs. The receptors were sampled from a woman aged 25 to 39 with Graves disease.

This clonotype was counted only a few times. The rearrangement joins TRBV20-1 to TRBJ1-1, with D possibly TRBD1 on 6 matching bases. Germline assignment: CDR1 DFQATT and CDR2 SNEGSKA (reference sequence). This CDR3 comprises 15 residues. V was pared by 4 bases and J by 0 bases, with 15 bases between. CDR3 sequence reads: CSATPNRVMNTEAFF. The CDR3 nucleotides read TGCAGTGCTACCCCCAACAGGGTAATGAACACTGAAGCTTTCTTT.

The table lists this clonotype with a few counts. A read error may account for a junction end that differs from germline. CDR3 coding DNA: TGTGCCAGCAGCTCCAGGGACAGGGGGGGAGGTTATGGCGACACCTTC. This translates into CASSSRDRGGGYGDTF. The chain uses TRBV5-4 and TRBJ1-2, with 11 bases aligning to TRBD1. The CDR3 is 16 residues long. Germline V lookup: CDR1 SGHNT, CDR2 YYREEE (reference sequence). The variable domain in full, with the rest retrieved from reference TRBV5-4 and TRBJ1-2, is ETGVTQSPTHLIKTRGQQVTLRCSSQSGHNTVSWYQQALGQGPQFIFQYYREEENGRGNFPPRFSGLQFPNYSSELNVNALELDDSALYLCASSSRDRGGGYGDTFGSGTRLTVV.

This clonotype was seen repeatedly, ten times or more. For the CDR3, the DNA is TGTGCCAGCAGTTTAGCTTTGGGACCTCTAGCGGGACAGTTCTTC. Residues: CASSLALGPLAGQFF. The chain uses TRBV12-3 or TRBV12-4 and TRBJ2-1; 9 bases line up with TRBD2. CDR3 length equals 15 residues. V lost 0 bases, J lost 13 bases, and 10 bases stayed unmatched.

This clonotype came up many times. This chain connects TRBV24-1 to TRBJ2-5; D ambiguous. In germline, CDR1 is KGHDR, CDR2 SFDVKD. Trimming removed 0 bases at V and 4 bases at J, with 8 bases between. The CDR3 loop spans 14 amino acids. The CDR3 region is CATSDLGSRETQYF. The CDR3 coding sequence is TGTGCCACCAGTGATTTGGGGTCCCGAGAGACCCAGTACTTC.

The chain is built from TRBV30 and TRBJ1-3; D unresolved. The V and J ends lost 3 bases and 3 bases respectively, with 12 bases between them. The germline gives CDR1 GTSNPN, CDR2 SVGIG (reference sequence). The length of the CDR3 is 14 residues. CDR3 amino acids: CAWSLGTDGNTIYF. The CDR3 DNA sequence: TGTGCCTGGAGCCTAGGAACGGATGGAAACACCATATATTTT.

The table lists this clonotype with many counts. The chain has TRBV7-2 and TRBJ1-1; D unclear. V was clipped by 2 bases and J by 5 bases, with 18 bases between them. The CDR3 is 16 residues long. Germline V lookup: CDR1 SGHTA, CDR2 FQGNSA. CDR3: CASSLWVGKRRTEAFF. The DNA of the CDR3 is TGTGCCAGCAGCTTATGGGTAGGGAAAAGGAGAACTGAAGCTTTCTTT.

At least ten counts were recorded for this clonotype. The chain recombines TRBV24-1 with TRBJ2-5, with D perhaps matching TRBD1 (6 bases). V was clipped by 4 bases and J by 4 bases, with 15 bases between them. The CDR3 has 15 residues. Looked up from germline, CDR1 is KGHDR and CDR2 is SFDVKD. For the CDR3, the DNA is TGTGCCACCAGTGACCCTCGGACAGCCCCAGAGACCCAGTACTTC. It codes for CATSDPRTAPETQYF.

This clonotype was seen more than once but under ten times. This rearrangement joins TRBV7-2 to TRBJ2-4; the D gene is possibly TRBD2 (6 bases). CDR3 size: 18 residues. Germline V lookup: CDR1 SGHTA, CDR2 FQGNSA. The germline V and J ends were trimmed by 2 bases and 0 bases, with 17 bases remaining between them. CDR3 sequence reads: CASSLRAAGPLAKNIQYF. As DNA, the CDR3 is TGTGCCAGCAGCTTACGGGCCGCGGGGCCTCTAGCCAAAAACATTCAGTACTTC.

This clonotype was found many times. The chain couples TRBV10-3 to TRBJ2-5; weak D call: TRBD2 (5 bases). This CDR3 contains 13 residues. Deletions cut 3 bases from V and 2 bases from J, with 7 bases between. CDR1 and CDR2 (germline): ENHRY, SYGVKD. The CDR3 nucleotides read TGTGCCATCAGTGACGCGGGTCAAGAGACCCAGTACTTC. Its protein product is CAISDAGQETQYF.

This clonotype was seen many times. J is TRBJ1-5 and V is TRBV7-6; D ambiguous. V lost 1 base to trimming and J lost 6 bases, with 13 bases between them. This CDR3 has 15 amino acids. CDR1 SGHVS and CDR2 FNYEAQ come from the germline V gene. DNA for the CDR3: TGTGCCAGCAGCTTAGGACGAACCTCGGGTCAGCCCCAGCATTTT. This sequence encodes CASSLGRTSGQPQHF.

The J gene is TRBJ2-7, the V gene TRBV3-1, with 9 bases aligning to TRBD1. The CDR3 loop spans 13 amino acids. Germline-derived CDR1 and CDR2 are LGHDT and YNNKEL (reference sequence). V trimming: 5 bases; J trimming: 13 bases; junction bases outside the gene matches: 12. This CDR3 reads CASSATAGTGYYF. In DNA form, the CDR3 reads TGTGCCAGCAGCGCCACGGCCGGGACAGGGTACTACTTC.

This clonotype came up a few times. This chain joins TRBV19 and TRBJ2-7; 12 bases agree with TRBD1. V trimming: 4 bases; J trimming: 7 bases; junction bases outside the gene matches: 8. Germline-derived CDR1 and CDR2 are LNHDA and SQIVND (reference sequence). The CDR3 is 15 amino acids. CDR3 sequence: CASSRSGQGAREQYF. CDR3 bases: TGTGCCAGTAGTAGATCGGGACAGGGGGCGAGGGAGCAGTACTTC.

This clonotype was detected many times. The chain is built from TRBV7-2 and TRBJ1-2; no clear D gene. Germline assignment: CDR1 SGHTA and CDR2 FQGNSA. The CDR3 totals 14 residues. V was cut by 5 bases and J by 1 base, with 11 bases left in between. The CDR3 protein is CASSPPFYNYGYTF. CDR3 sequence (DNA): TGTGCCAGCAGCCCGCCTTTTTATAACTATGGCTACACCTTC.

This clonotype has just one count. This may be a read error, as it is one base from a much larger clone. The rearrangement links TRBV7-3 to TRBJ1-1; D is perhaps TRBD1 (6 bases). CDR1 SGHTA and CDR2 FQGTGA come from the germline V gene. The CDR3 sequence is 14 residues long. DNA of the CDR3: TGTGCCAGCATCTTATCAGGGGCGCTCACTGAAGCTTTCTTT. Translated: CASILSGALTEAFF.

This clonotype was counted between two and nine times. This chain connects TRBV15 to TRBJ1-2, with D possibly TRBD1 on 5 matching bases. The CDR3 runs to 16 residues. With 0 bases removed from V and 3 bases from J, the gap between germline ends came to 14 bases. Looked up from germline, CDR1 is LNHNV and CDR2 is YYDKDF (reference sequence). The CDR3 is CATSRDARPGHYGYTF. Written as DNA, the CDR3 is TGTGCCACCAGCAGAGATGCGAGACCGGGACACTATGGCTACACCTTC.

In this sample, this clonotype turned up many times. The chain carries TRBV20-1 and TRBJ2-7; 7 bases map to TRBD2. This CDR3 comprises 13 residues. V dropped 4 bases and J dropped 3; count of bases not matched to a gene: 6. CDR1 and CDR2 (germline): DFQATT, SNEGSKA (reference sequence). CDR3 DNA: TGCAGTGCTAAGCGGGATGTGAGCTACGAGCAGTACTTC. It encodes CSAKRDVSYEQYF.

This clonotype turned up a few times. The V call is TRBV28, the J call TRBJ2-7; D is unresolved. There are 15 residues in the CDR3. The germline V gene has CDR1 MDHEN and CDR2 SYDVKM. V gave up 1 base and J gave up 2 bases, with 12 bases separating them. The CDR3 is CASSLYPTNTYEQYF. In DNA, the CDR3 is TGTGCCAGCAGTTTATACCCGACAAATACCTACGAGCAGTACTTC.